This T cell receptor beta chain came from a study of blood T cell repertoires in COVID-19. The wider study: There were acute and convalescent COVID-19 samples, and they came from the United States, Italy and Spain. Sources were T cells, B-cell-depleted T cells, or PBMCs; the material itself was cDNA or gDNA.

CDR1 is SGHNT and CDR2 is YYREEE in the germline V gene (reference sequence). The CDR3 is 16 residues long. Trimming took 4 bases from V and 3 from J, leaving 16 bases between them. In the source study's methods: Amplification from reference gene primers served as the basis for estimated nucleated cell counts. Clones were sequenced by immunoSEQ multiplex PCR, and TCRdb holds only the in-frame ones, with some missing. The DNA gave D and trimming, while V, J and clone size come from that table. The data hold over 35,000 clones, with around 80% observed a single time. This receptor was obtained from a man aged 60-69 years with acute or convalescent COVID-19. The chain recombines TRBV5-4 with TRBJ1-4; D possibly corresponds to TRBD1 (5 bases). The sample taken for sequencing was peripheral blood. The CDR3, as DNA: TGTGCCAGCAGCCTTGGCGGGGCACTACCTAATGAAAAACTGTTTTTT. This encodes CASSLGGALPNEKLFF.